The 16 T cell receptor beta chains below were found in one sample sequenced in a study of blood T cell repertoires in COVID-19. Repertoires were generated with immunoSEQ multiplex PCR, while TCRdb's copy carries only in-frame clones and drops some. Of some 160,000 clones listed, 89% are singletons. The specimen was peripheral blood. Receptor source: a man aged 55 to 69 with acute or convalescent COVID-19.

The chain couples TRBV20-1 to TRBJ1-4; 7 positions agree with TRBD1. The CDR3 sequence is 15 residues long. Per germline, CDR1 DFQATT and CDR2 SNEGSKA (reference sequence). Unmatched junction bases numbered 11, after V lost 3 bases and J lost 7 bases. This chain's CDR3 is CSASEGAGSGEKLFF. The CDR3 coding sequence is TGCAGTGCTAGTGAGGGGGCAGGGTCGGGTGAAAAACTGTTTTTT.

J is TRBJ2-2 and V is TRBV12-3 or TRBV12-4; the D is unclear. The V gene lost 3 bases and the J gene lost 13 bases, with 12 bases spanning the gap. The CDR3 is 12 residues long. In DNA, the CDR3 is TGTGCCAGCAGTTTTTTAATCCCGGGGCTGTTTTTT. This encodes CASSFLIPGLFF.

J is TRBJ2-2 and V is TRBV2; possibly TRBD2 for D (5 bases). V lost 4 bases to trimming and J lost 4 bases, with 10 bases between them. CDR1 is SNHLY and CDR2 is FYNNEI in the germline V gene. This CDR3 contains 14 residues. CDR3 protein: CASSGGRGTGELFF. As DNA, the CDR3 is TGTGCCAGCAGTGGAGGGCGAGGCACCGGGGAGCTGTTTTTT. Full variable domain (outside the CDR3, taken from reference TRBV2 and TRBJ2-2): EPEVTQTPSHQVTQMGQEVILRCVPISNHLYFYWYRQILGQKVEFLVSFYNNEISEKSEIFDDQFSVERPDGSNFTLKIRSTKLEDSAMYFCASSGGRGTGELFFGEGSRLTVL.

V gene TRBV6-6 combines with J gene TRBJ2-2; 8 positions match TRBD1. Germline V CDR1 and CDR2: MNHNY, SVGAGI (reference sequence). The CDR3 spans 16 residues. Germline trimming cut 0 bases from V and 5 bases from J; bases unmatched to any gene: 5. DNA of the CDR3: TGTGCCAGCAGTTACTCCCAGGGGGCATCTACCGGGGAGCTGTTTTTT. This gives the protein CASSYSQGASTGELFF.

The chain recombines TRBV2 with TRBJ2-2; possibly TRBD1 for D (5 bases). V lost 3 bases and J 1 base, leaving 18 bases between the germline ends. In germline, CDR1 is SNHLY, CDR2 FYNNEI. The CDR3 sequence is 18 residues long. CDR3 in DNA: TGTGCCAGCAGTGATTCAGGGTCGGCTTTTCGGAACACCGGGGAGCTGTTTTTT. The encoded protein is CASSDSGSAFRNTGELFF.

The rearrangement uses TRBV30 and TRBJ1-1, with TRBD1 identical over 8 bases. With 7 bases clipped from V and 1 base from J, the junction kept 20 bases outside the gene matches. CDR1 is GTSNPN and CDR2 is SVGIG in the germline V gene (reference sequence). The CDR3 has 18 residues. In DNA form, the CDR3 reads TGTGCCTCCCGACTAAAGGACAGGGTTCGTTCGGCGAACACTGAAGCTTTCTTT. It is translated as CASRLKDRVRSANTEAFF.

This clone was observed a single time. The chain links TRBV5-1 to TRBJ2-1, with 12 nucleotides matching TRBD1. The ends lost 4 bases at V and 7 bases at J; junction bases unmatched: 15. Germline assignment: CDR1 SGHRS and CDR2 YFSETQ. The CDR3 spans 18 residues. CDR3 region: CASSPARDRGLFGNEQFF. CDR3 in DNA: TGCGCCAGCAGCCCGGCCCGGGACAGGGGGCTGTTCGGGAATGAGCAGTTCTTC.

The J gene is TRBJ1-1, the V gene TRBV9; the match to TRBD1 covers 7 bases. The CDR3 is made up of 15 amino acids. Germline values: CDR1 SGDLS, CDR2 YYNGEE. Unmatched junction bases numbered 6, after V lost 3 bases and J lost 1 base. In DNA form, the CDR3 reads TGTGCCAGCAGCGGAGAAAACAGGGGGAACACTGAAGCTTTCTTT. Translation gives CASSGENRGNTEAFF.

The chain is built from TRBV5-1 and TRBJ2-7; TRBD1 aligns across 9 bases. The J segment lost 7 bases and the V segment lost 4 bases, leaving 12 bases of the junction unmatched. The CDR3 totals 15 residues. Germline CDR1 reads SGHRS; CDR2 reads YFSETQ. CDR3 nucleotides: TGCGCCAGCAGCCTGGGACAGGGCGCATTCGGGGAGCAGTACTTC. It encodes CASSLGQGAFGEQYF.

This chain uses TRBV30 with TRBJ1-3; D is uncertain. The CDR3 contains 12 residues. Germline CDR1 is GTSNPN and CDR2 is SVGIG (reference sequence). V was trimmed by 3 bases and J by 2 bases, leaving 5 bases between them. CDR3 DNA sequence: TGTGCCTGGAGATCCGCTGGAAACACCATATATTTT. This translates into CAWRSAGNTIYF.

The chain has TRBV3-1 (or the pseudogene TRBV3-2) and TRBJ2-7; D may be TRBD2 (5 bases). The germline V gene has CDR1 LGHDT and CDR2 YNNKEL (reference sequence). V was cut by 1 base and J by 7 bases, with 5 bases left in between. The CDR3 covers 11 residues. The CDR3 spells CASSQGGEQYF. The CDR3 DNA is TGTGCCAGCAGCCAAGGAGGGGAGCAGTACTTC.

J is TRBJ1-5 and V is TRBV6-5; maybe TRBD1 (6 bases). Trimming took 6 bases from V and 3 from J, leaving 9 bases between them. CDR1 is MNHEY, CDR2 SVGAGI, per germline. This CDR3 is built from 13 residues. CDR3 nucleotides: TGTGCCAGCAGCGGACAGTCCAATCAGCCCCAGCATTTT. This gives the protein CASSGQSNQPQHF.

V gene TRBV11-2 combines with J gene TRBJ1-3, with D possibly matching TRBD1 (6 bases). The germline V and J ends were trimmed by 8 bases and 3 bases, with 23 bases remaining between them. Germline V CDR1 and CDR2: SGHAT, FQNNGV. This CDR3 is built from 17 residues. CDR3 sequence: CASARLDRPSFGNTIYF. CDR3 in DNA: TGTGCCAGCGCCCGGTTGGACAGACCCTCATTTGGAAACACCATATATTTT.

The rearrangement joins TRBV5-1 to TRBJ1-6, with TRBD1 matching 10 bases. CDR3 length: 15 residues. V shed 0 bases, J shed 8 bases, and the junction held 2 bases outside the gene matches. CDR1 is SGHRS, CDR2 YFSETQ, per germline. CDR3 sequence: CASSLAGTGDSPLHF. The CDR3 nucleotides read TGCGCCAGCAGCTTGGCTGGGACAGGGGATTCACCCCTCCACTTT. The full variable domain, its missing parts supplied by reference TRBV5-1 and TRBJ1-6, is KAGVTQTPRYLIKTRGQQVTLSCSPISGHRSVSWYQQTPGQGLQFLFEYFSETQRNKGNFPGRFSGRQFSNSRSEMNVSTLELGDSALYLCASSLAGTGDSPLHFGNGTRLTVT.

The chain couples TRBV6-5 to TRBJ1-6; 7 bases map to TRBD1. The V and J ends lost 2 bases and 6 bases, in that order; junction bases with no gene match: 4. This CDR3 is 15 amino acids long. From germline, CDR1 is MNHEY and CDR2 SVGAGI. The CDR3 nucleotides read TGTGCCAGCAGTTACGAGGGGGCGCGTAATTCACCCCTCCACTTT. Translating it yields CASSYEGARNSPLHF.

The CDR3 region is CASSRRDRPYEQYF. The CDR3 region has the DNA TGTGCCAGCAGCCGACGGGACAGGCCCTACGAGCAGTACTTC. This chain links TRBV7-9 with TRBJ2-7; TRBD1 matches at 8 bases. The CDR3 has 14 amino acids. Trimming took 5 bases from V and 2 from J; bases not matched to a gene: 5. CDR1 is SEHNR, CDR2 FQNEAQ, per germline (reference sequence).